Below are 22 T cell receptor beta chains sequenced from a single sample in a study of blood T cell repertoires in COVID-19. Sequenced by immunoSEQ multiplex PCR; TCRdb stores in-frame clones only, minus some. The table records 150,000 to 200,000 clones, around 82% of them present only once. The specimen sequenced was PBMCs or T cells enriched from blood (not recorded which). The receptors come from a man aged 40-55 years who had recovered from COVID-19.

The J gene is TRBJ1-4, the V gene TRBV19; D might be TRBD1 (5 bases). The CDR3 runs 15 residues. Trimming took 8 bases from V and 0 from J, leaving 13 bases between them. In germline, CDR1 is LNHDA, CDR2 SQIVND (reference sequence). The CDR3, as DNA: TGTGCCAGTGAACCTTCGGGGGCAACTAATGAAAAACTGTTTTTT. Residues: CASEPSGATNEKLFF.

The chain combines TRBV12-3 or TRBV12-4 with TRBJ1-1, with unresolved D. The CDR3 contains 13 residues. The germline V and J ends were trimmed by 3 bases and 12 bases, with 17 bases remaining between them. The CDR3 region is CASSFGQASTTFF. CDR3 coding DNA: TGTGCCAGCAGTTTCGGCCAGGCCTCTACAACTTTCTTT.

The V call is TRBV10-3, the J call TRBJ1-5; perhaps TRBD1 as D (6 bases). Trimming took 6 bases from V and 5 from J, leaving 8 bases between them. The CDR3 loop spans 12 amino acids. CDR1 and CDR2 from the germline V gene are ENHRY and SYGVKD. As DNA, the CDR3 is TGTGCCATCAGAGGGGGAGATCAGCCCCAGCATTTT. Its protein product is CAIRGGDQPQHF.

This rearrangement joins TRBV19 to TRBJ2-5, with 9 bases aligning to TRBD2. The CDR3 consists of 16 residues. Germline CDR1 and CDR2: LNHDA and SQIVND (reference sequence). The V and J ends lost 2 bases and 2 bases, in that order; junction bases with no gene match: 6. The CDR3 nucleotides read TGTGCCAGTAGTATATCTGGCGGGGGGGCTCAAGAGACCCAGTACTTC. This codes for CASSISGGGAQETQYF.

This rearrangement joins TRBV6-2 or TRBV6-3 to TRBJ1-6, with unresolved D. Germline lookup yields CDR1 MNHEY and CDR2 SVGEGT. This CDR3 is 13 amino acids long. V was shortened by 0 bases and J by 14 bases, with 11 bases between the two germline ends. CDR3 loop: CASSYSNPVSLHF. CDR3 coding DNA: TGTGCCAGCAGTTACTCGAATCCGGTATCCCTCCACTTT.

This clone came up a few times. The chain joins TRBV6-5 to TRBJ1-3; weak D call: TRBD1 (6 bases). Germline V lookup: CDR1 MNHEY, CDR2 SVGAGI. The CDR3 is 13 residues long. V was trimmed by 5 bases and J by 7 bases, leaving 12 bases between them. CDR3 residues: CASSLNRDNTIYF. CDR3 coding DNA: TGTGCCAGCAGTCTCAACAGGGATAACACCATATATTTT.

This clone was recorded once. The rearrangement joins TRBV29-1 to TRBJ1-3; D not resolved. Germline CDR1 SQVTM, CDR2 ANQGSEA. The V and J ends lost 2 bases and 1 base respectively, with 6 bases between them. This CDR3 spans 13 amino acids. Here the CDR3 DNA reads TGCAGCGTTGAACACATTTCTGGAAACACCATATATTTT. Translating gives CSVEHISGNTIYF.

The V gene is TRBV6-4, the J gene TRBJ2-1; 16 positions match TRBD2. Germline V gene sequence: CDR1 MRHNA, CDR2 SNTAGT. There are 15 residues in the CDR3. Unmatched junction bases numbered 2, after V lost 4 bases and J lost 8 bases. The CDR3 reads CASSVGTSGGDEQFF. CDR3 nucleotide sequence: TGTGCCAGCAGTGTCGGGACTAGCGGGGGGGATGAGCAGTTCTTC.

The V call is TRBV5-1, the J call TRBJ1-3; D gene uncertain. The V end lost 1 base, the J end lost 2 bases, and 13 bases lay between the germline ends. Germline CDR1 reads SGHRS; CDR2 reads YFSETQ. The CDR3 contains 16 residues. Written as DNA, the CDR3 is TGCGCCAGCAGCTTGTCCGGGTCCCGAACTGGAAACACCATATATTTT. Protein product: CASSLSGSRTGNTIYF. Based on the CDR3 plus reference TRBV5-1 and TRBJ1-3, the full variable domain is KAGVTQTPRYLIKTRGQQVTLSCSPISGHRSVSWYQQTPGQGLQFLFEYFSETQRNKGNFPGRFSGRQFSNSRSEMNVSTLELGDSALYLCASSLSGSRTGNTIYFGEGSWLTVV.

The chain carries TRBV7-3 and TRBJ2-3; TRBD2 matches 11 bases. Germline-derived CDR1 and CDR2 are SGHTA and FQGTGA. This CDR3 spans 19 amino acids. J was trimmed by 0 bases and V by 5 bases; bases with no gene match: 13. The CDR3 reads CASSLGIAGGLRSTDTQYF. In nucleotides, the CDR3 is TGTGCCAGCAGCCTAGGTATAGCGGGGGGGCTCCGGAGCACAGATACGCAGTATTTT.

CDR3 sequence reads: CASSHSYGYTF. The CDR3 nucleotides are TGTGCCAGCAGTCACAGCTATGGCTACACCTTC. V is TRBV12-3 or TRBV12-4 and J is TRBJ1-2; the D is unclear. V lost 5 bases and J 4 bases, leaving 5 bases between the germline ends. The CDR3 contains 11 residues.

This chain connects TRBV3-1 (or the pseudogene TRBV3-2) to TRBJ2-5, with TRBD2 matching 12 bases. The CDR3 consists of 17 residues. V shed 2 bases and J 2 bases; nucleotides not matched to a gene: 6. Germline CDR1 is LGHDT and CDR2 is YNNKEL (reference sequence). DNA for the CDR3: TGTGCCAGCAGCCAACCCCCGACTAGCGGGGGTCAAGAGACCCAGTACTTC. Encoded protein: CASSQPPTSGGQETQYF.

This chain joins TRBV10-1 and TRBJ2-1; tentative D call: TRBD2 (6 bases). The ends were cut back, 0 bases at V and 6 bases at J, with 9 bases in the middle. The CDR3 is 14 residues long. Per germline, CDR1 WNHNN and CDR2 SYGVQD (reference sequence). The CDR3 is CASSESGRSNEQFF. Here the CDR3 DNA reads TGCGCCAGCAGTGAGTCAGGGAGGTCCAATGAGCAGTTCTTC.

The CDR3 protein is CASSQDSRGAVSYEQYF. DNA of the CDR3: TGTGCCAGCAGCCAAGATTCTCGGGGGGCGGTCTCCTACGAGCAGTACTTC. This sequence joins TRBV14 and TRBJ2-7; maybe TRBD2 (7 bases). CDR1 is SGHDN, CDR2 FVKESK, per germline. The CDR3 is made up of 17 amino acids. V was cut by 0 bases and J by 0 bases, with 15 bases left in between.

The chain couples TRBV5-6 to TRBJ1-5; 8 nucleotides align to TRBD1. The germline V gene encodes CDR1 SGHDT and CDR2 YYEEEE. J was trimmed by 7 bases and V by 1 base; bases with no gene match: 7. The CDR3 runs to 15 residues. This CDR3 is CASSLRQGREQPQHF. CDR3 sequence (DNA): TGTGCCAGCAGCTTGAGACAGGGGAGGGAACAGCCCCAGCATTTT.

The CDR3 coding sequence is TGTGCCAGTAGTGTACAGTTGGCAACTAATGAAAAACTGTTTTTT. This encodes CASSVQLATNEKLFF. This chain links TRBV19 with TRBJ1-4, with D unclear. CDR1 is LNHDA, CDR2 SQIVND, per germline (reference sequence). Deletions cut 5 bases from V and 0 bases from J, with 10 bases between. The CDR3 runs 15 residues. Looking up the rest from reference TRBV19 and TRBJ1-4 gives the full variable domain: DGGITQSPKYLFRKEGQNVTLSCEQNLNHDAMYWYRQDPGQGLRLIYYSQIVNDFQKGDIAEGYSVSREKKESFPLTVTSAQKNPTAFYLCASSVQLATNEKLFFGSGTQLSVL.

Only one count was recorded for this clone. The rearrangement links TRBV2 to TRBJ1-2; D may be TRBD1 (5 bases). Germline lookup yields CDR1 SNHLY and CDR2 FYNNEI. With 2 bases removed from V and 4 bases from J, the gap between germline ends came to 14 bases. CDR3 length equals 15 residues. CDR3 nucleotides: TGTGCCAGCAGTGAATTGGATGGGGGAGGCTATGGCTACACCTTC. It encodes CASSELDGGGYGYTF.

The V gene is TRBV3-1 (or the pseudogene TRBV3-2), the J gene TRBJ2-7; perhaps TRBD2 as D (6 bases). Trimming took off 0 bases at V and 11 bases at J, with 20 bases between the two ends. There are 15 residues in the CDR3. Germline-derived CDR1 and CDR2 are LGHDT and YNNKEL (reference sequence). CDR3 region: CASSQDGGTPSAKYF. DNA for the CDR3: TGTGCCAGCAGCCAAGATGGGGGGACTCCTTCCGCGAAGTACTTC.

This rearrangement joins TRBV6-4 to TRBJ1-5; D not resolved. Germline V CDR1 and CDR2: MRHNA, SNTAGT. The CDR3 has 14 amino acids. Trimming stripped 5 bases from V and 2 bases from J, with 10 bases between. CDR3 sequence: CASSPGLGNQPQHF. DNA for the CDR3: TGTGCCAGCAGTCCTGGGCTTGGCAATCAGCCCCAGCATTTT.

The chain employs TRBV5-4 and TRBJ2-1, with 7 bases that match TRBD2. The CDR3 has 15 amino acids. V lost 4 bases, J lost 7 bases, and 11 bases stayed unmatched. Germline V gene data show CDR1 as SGHNT and CDR2 as YYREEE (reference sequence). The CDR3 DNA reads TGTGCCAGCAGCCATACTTCGGGGGGTCTGAATGAGCAGTTCTTC. This encodes CASSHTSGGLNEQFF.

The chain couples TRBV27 to TRBJ1-1; D is unclear. Trimming removed 8 bases at V and 11 bases at J, with 21 bases between. Germline V lookup: CDR1 MNHEY, CDR2 SMNVEV (reference sequence). The CDR3 spans 13 residues. The CDR3 spells CASSVPSANEAFF. The CDR3 coding sequence is TGTGCCAGCTCCGTCCCGTCAGCGAATGAGGCTTTCTTT.

The rearrangement links TRBV6-1 to TRBJ2-7, with a tentative D call TRBD2 (5 bases). The germline CDR1 and CDR2 sequences are MNHNS and SASEGT. The ends were cut back, 2 bases at V and 2 bases at J, with 10 bases in the middle. There are 14 residues in the CDR3. As DNA, the CDR3 is TGTGCCAGCAGTGAATACCGGGGAGCCTACGAGCAGTACTTC. Amino acid sequence: CASSEYRGAYEQYF.